The TCR beta chain described here comes from a study of early T cells in non-severe SARS-CoV-2 infection. As for the study in general: Sequenced bulk RNA came from whole blood that was unsorted, and chains were unpaired. Study results and limitations: Anti-spike CD8 specificities were favored by VDJdb matching, whose results missed private and CD4 specificities.

With respect to this clonotype: Its target is unknown.

Germline V lookup: CDR1 SGHRS, CDR2 YFSETQ. This CDR3 contains 13 residues. The germline V and J ends were trimmed by 0 bases and 4 bases, with 8 bases remaining between them. Researchers tagged individual cDNA molecules with unique molecular identifiers. TCRdb reprocessed the 5' RACE reads via MiXCR and lists one record per CDR3 protein. Of approximately 70,000 distinct CDR3 sequences in the sample, 12% are singletons; the top ten hold 5% to 6.5%. The J gene is TRBJ2-7, the V gene TRBV5-1; D gene unclear. The source is an adult who was a healthcare worker with PCR-confirmed SARS-CoV-2 infection or an uninfected control (not recorded which). The sequencing sample was made of whole blood. The DNA of the CDR3 is TGCGCCAGCAGCTTGGCGGCGGATTACGAGCAGTACTTC. The encoded protein is CASSLAADYEQYF.